This TCR beta chain is from a study of blood T cell repertoires in COVID-19. How the authors handled the data: The assay estimated nucleated cells by amplifying reference gene primers. Here immunoSEQ multiplex PCR was the method, and the copy in TCRdb shows in-frame clones only, minus some. That table supplies the V and J calls and clone size; D and trimming were determined from the DNA. The repertoire has 200,000 to 250,000 clones, around four fifths of them found once; the top ten carry 15% to 20%. The CDR3 totals 15 residues. Germline lookup yields CDR1 KGHSH and CDR2 LQKENI. V was clipped by 0 bases and J by 4 bases, with 10 bases between them.

This chain connects TRBV18 to TRBJ1-5; TRBD1 is a possible D gene (5 bases). This receptor was obtained from a woman of 80 years or more with active or convalescent COVID-19. Sequencing input: peripheral blood. The CDR3 spells CASSPPGGSNQPQHF. CDR3 DNA: TGTGCCAGCTCACCACCGGGGGGATCAAATCAGCCCCAGCATTTT.